The clone carrying this TCR beta chain was detected only a few times. Its antigen is unknown. This entry is derived from a study of lung T cells in sarcoidosis with Löfgren's syndrome. The CDR3 runs to 12 residues. The germline V and J ends were trimmed by 1 base and 4 bases, with 5 bases remaining between them. Germline V CDR1 and CDR2: SGHDT, YYEEEE. Notes on the study in general: Shared TRAV12-1 and TRBV2 CDR3 motifs were reported across several patients. Sarcoidosis antigen recognition was only suggested, antigen unidentified.

MiXCR, run by TCRdb on the reads, gives a single entry per CDR3 protein. The table includes 8,500 to 9,500 distinct CDR3 sequences, 20% to 25% detected once. Sequenced sample: CD4+ T cells from bronchoalveolar lavage fluid. This TCR was sampled from a human donor with sarcoidosis (Löfgren's syndrome or another form), or a control subject (not recorded which). The chain is built from TRBV5-6 and TRBJ1-2; no definite D call. The CDR3 DNA is TGTGCCAGCAGCTTGACGGCCTATGGCTACACCTTC. It translates to CASSLTAYGYTF.